This is a list of T cell receptor beta chains from one sample in a study of cytomegalovirus exposure and HLA in healthy donors. Clones were read by immunoSEQ multiplex PCR, and TCRdb kept only the in-frame ones, dropping some. This table holds about 180,000 clones, over 70% found once. Sequenced: PBMCs. The receptors derive from a woman aged 55-69 years in good health and CMV-seropositive. CDR3s include the opening cysteine and the closing phenylalanine or tryptophan. The order of the fields is V gene, J gene, CDR3 protein.

V gene: TRBV7-2
J gene: TRBJ2-7
CDR3 protein: CASSQIRGFRYEQYF

V gene: TRBV7-9
J gene: TRBJ1-2
CDR3 protein: CASSLGSDFNYGYTF

V gene: TRBV6-1
J gene: TRBJ2-7
CDR3 protein: CASSDPGSHLYEQYF

V gene: TRBV28
J gene: TRBJ2-7
CDR3 protein: CASSPHRFSYEQYF

V gene: TRBV19
J gene: TRBJ2-7
CDR3 protein: CASSQPGQSYEQYF

V gene: TRBV7-2
J gene: TRBJ1-2
CDR3 protein: CASSYPGTREITF

V gene: TRBV9
J gene: TRBJ1-2
CDR3 protein: CASSVSPGSEYGYTF

V gene: TRBV14
J gene: TRBJ1-4
CDR3 protein: CASSQGHGLKLFF

V gene: TRBV7-2
J gene: TRBJ2-1
CDR3 protein: CASTLTPSSYNEQFF

V gene: TRBV6-5
J gene: TRBJ2-7
CDR3 protein: CASSYRSSGIYEQYF

V gene: TRBV14
J gene: TRBJ1-4
CDR3 protein: CASSLDRDRNEKLFF

V gene: TRBV29-1
J gene: TRBJ2-5
CDR3 protein: CSVEVTVGETQYF

V gene: TRBV7-2
J gene: TRBJ2-5
CDR3 protein: CASSLGLVEETQYF

V gene: TRBV10-3
J gene: TRBJ2-5
CDR3 protein: CAISAVGGSGETQYF

V gene: TRBV6-1
J gene: TRBJ2-7
CDR3 protein: CASSASLSGNSYEQYF

V gene: TRBV9
J gene: TRBJ2-7
CDR3 protein: CASTREGNSGEQYF

V gene: TRBV4-1
J gene: TRBJ2-4
CDR3 protein: CASSRELGAGAKNIQYF

V gene: TRBV9
J gene: TRBJ1-1
CDR3 protein: CASSVGAGARDTEAFF

V gene: TRBV7-3
J gene: TRBJ1-2
CDR3 protein: CASSLNRGRGGYTF

V gene: TRBV11-2
J gene: TRBJ2-1
CDR3 protein: CASSPPGQDYNEQFF

V gene: TRBV7-8
J gene: TRBJ2-1
CDR3 protein: CASSPRSGPDNEQFF